Below are 20 T cell receptor beta chains sequenced from a single sample in a study of T cells in Graves' hyperthyroidism and ophthalmopathy. Amplified TCR beta CDR3 regions derived from RNA transcripts. The HTBI primer set was used in a first-round RT-PCR of the TCR CDR3. MiXCR, run by TCRdb on the multiplex PCR reads, gives a single entry per CDR3 protein. The sample yields about 560,000 distinct CDR3 sequences, 16% seen once. Material: blood. The origin of the receptors is a woman aged 18 to 35 with Graves' hyperthyroidism.

This clonotype showed up just a few times. The J gene is TRBJ2-3, the V gene TRBV14; D might be TRBD2 (6 bases). V lost 4 bases, J lost 6 bases, and 17 bases lay in between. CDR3 size: 15 residues. Germline CDR1 SGHDN, CDR2 FVKESK. The CDR3 nucleotides read TGTGCCAGCAGCCCAGCGGACTATCCAAGGGATACGCAGTATTTT. Protein: CASSPADYPRDTQYF.

In its sample, this clonotype was seen many times. The gene calls are TRBV9 and TRBJ1-5; D is possibly TRBD1 (6 bases). Germline V gene data show CDR1 as SGDLS and CDR2 as YYNGEE. The CDR3 runs to 15 residues. With 0 bases removed from V and 1 base from J, the gap between germline ends came to 8 bases. The CDR3 DNA reads TGTGCCAGCAGCGTAGGCCAGGGGAGCAATCAGCCCCAGCATTTT. Its translation is CASSVGQGSNQPQHF.

This clonotype has a count of ten or more. This chain uses TRBV12-3 or TRBV12-4 with TRBJ1-2; 10 bases line up with TRBD1. This CDR3 is 14 amino acids long. V shed 6 bases, J shed 4 bases, and the junction held 5 bases outside the gene matches. The CDR3 sequence is CASSLRTGGYGYTF. Here the CDR3 DNA reads TGTGCCAGCAGCTTAAGGACAGGGGGCTATGGCTACACCTTC.

This clonotype was observed at least ten times. J is TRBJ2-5 and V is TRBV10-3; 7 bases line up with TRBD2. Germline loops: CDR1 ENHRY, CDR2 SYGVKD. The V gene end was trimmed by 8 bases and the J gene end by 3 bases; junction bases not matched to a gene: 3. This CDR3 has 12 residues. The CDR3 reads CAIGAGEETQYF. The CDR3 DNA sequence: TGTGCCATCGGGGCGGGAGAAGAGACCCAGTACTTC.

This clonotype was counted many times. This sequence joins TRBV2 and TRBJ2-2; 8 bases are a match to TRBD2. Trimming cost V 10 bases and J 5 bases; bases outside gene matches: 9. Germline V gene sequence: CDR1 SNHLY, CDR2 FYNNEI. This CDR3 region has 14 residues. CDR3 in amino acids: CAKGTRRPTGELFF. The CDR3 nucleotides are TGTGCCAAGGGGACTAGACGACCGACCGGGGAGCTGTTTTTT.

J is TRBJ2-7 and V is TRBV4-2; D call uncertain. The CDR3 consists of 14 residues. The germline gives CDR1 LGHNA, CDR2 YNFKEQ. V lost 1 base, J lost 1 base, and 8 bases lay in between. The CDR3 region is CASSQVGDSYEQYF. CDR3 nucleotides: TGTGCCAGCAGCCAAGTTGGGGATTCCTACGAGCAGTACTTC.

This clonotype has a count of ten or more. The chain recombines TRBV24-1 with TRBJ2-5; D not resolved. The CDR3 length is 15 residues. V lost 3 bases and J 2 bases, leaving 12 bases between the germline ends. CDR1 KGHDR and CDR2 SFDVKD come from the germline V gene. The DNA of the CDR3 is TGTGCCACCAGTGATCCGTTCGGGCCTCAAGAGACCCAGTACTTC. It codes for CATSDPFGPQETQYF.

At least ten counts were recorded for this clonotype. The chain links TRBV2 to TRBJ2-1, with D perhaps matching TRBD1 (5 bases). This CDR3 has 13 residues. Per germline, CDR1 SNHLY and CDR2 FYNNEI. Trimming removed 4 bases at V and 8 bases at J, with 12 bases between. CDR3 bases: TGTGCCAGCAGTGGGTCCGAAGGGGATGAGCAGTTCTTC. The encoded protein is CASSGSEGDEQFF.

This clonotype was observed a handful of times. This chain connects TRBV7-9 to TRBJ1-4, with 7 positions matching TRBD1. V lost 5 bases and J lost 3; bases outside the gene matches: 6. Looked up from germline, CDR1 is SEHNR and CDR2 is FQNEAQ (reference sequence). The CDR3 totals 15 residues. The CDR3 spells CASSQSGTANEKLFF. For the CDR3, the DNA is TGTGCCAGCAGCCAATCCGGGACAGCTAATGAAAAACTGTTTTTT.

The rearrangement links TRBV7-8 to TRBJ2-5; 9 bases are shared with TRBD2. Trimming cost V 4 bases and J 3 bases; bases outside gene matches: 9. This CDR3 has 16 residues. Germline CDR1 reads SGHVS; CDR2 reads FQNEAQ. CDR3 residues: CASSSRTSDFKETQYF. The CDR3 DNA is TGTGCCAGCAGCTCCAGGACTAGCGATTTCAAAGAGACCCAGTACTTC.

This clonotype was observed at least ten times. The chain combines TRBV12-3 or TRBV12-4 with TRBJ2-1, with TRBD1 matching 10 bases. The J segment lost 4 bases and the V segment lost 5 bases, leaving 5 bases of the junction unmatched. The CDR3 consists of 15 residues. This chain's CDR3 is CASSPGTGAYNEQFF. The CDR3 DNA sequence: TGTGCCAGCAGTCCCGGGACAGGGGCGTACAATGAGCAGTTCTTC.

This clonotype came up a few times. The chain carries TRBV24-1 and TRBJ2-1; 11 bases align to TRBD2. The trim removed 2 bases at V and 4 bases at J, leaving 3 bases unmatched. Germline values: CDR1 KGHDR, CDR2 SFDVKD. This CDR3 contains 16 residues. The CDR3 DNA reads TGTGCCACCAGTGATTCCCTAGCGGGGGGTTACAATGAGCAGTTCTTC. Amino acids: CATSDSLAGGYNEQFF.

This clonotype was counted many times. The V gene is TRBV2, the J gene TRBJ1-5; D remains ambiguous. V was shortened by 7 bases and J by 5 bases, with 12 bases between the two germline ends. Per germline, CDR1 SNHLY and CDR2 FYNNEI. The CDR3 contains 13 residues. The CDR3 sequence: CASTQSRHQPQHF. The DNA of the CDR3 is TGTGCCAGCACACAATCGAGGCATCAGCCCCAGCATTTT. Based on the CDR3 plus reference TRBV2 and TRBJ1-5, the full variable domain is EPEVTQTPSHQVTQMGQEVILRCVPISNHLYFYWYRQILGQKVEFLVSFYNNEISEKSEIFDDQFSVERPDGSNFTLKIRSTKLEDSAMYFCASTQSRHQPQHFGDGTRLSIL.

This clonotype was seen at least ten times. This may arise from a read error, as a much more abundant clone is one base away. CDR3 DNA sequence: TGTGCCAGCAGCCCCGGGATACAAGAGACCCAGTACTTC. Its translation is CASSPGIQETQYF. The chain recombines TRBV7-9 with TRBJ2-5; perhaps TRBD2 as D (5 bases). V lost 5 bases and J lost 2, with 9 bases in between. The CDR3 sequence is 13 residues long. Germline values: CDR1 SEHNR, CDR2 FQNEAQ (reference sequence). Together with reference TRBV7-9 and TRBJ2-5, the CDR3 gives the full variable domain: DTGVSQNPRHKITKRGQNVTFRCDPISEHNRLYWYRQTLGQGPEFLTYFQNEAQLEKSRLLSDRFSAERPKGSFSTLEIQRTEQGDSAMYLCASSPGIQETQYFGPGTRLLVL.

This clonotype was detected only once. The rearrangement links TRBV19 to TRBJ1-5, with D hard to call. V gave up 6 bases and J gave up 5 bases, with 11 bases separating them. Germline-derived CDR1 and CDR2 are LNHDA and SQIVND (reference sequence). This CDR3 contains 13 residues. CDR3 amino acids: CASRDGEYQPQHF. The DNA of the CDR3 is TGTGCCAGTAGAGACGGGGAGTATCAGCCCCAGCATTTT.

At least ten counts were recorded for this clonotype. V is TRBV6-1 and J is TRBJ2-1; a possible D gene is TRBD2 (5 bases). The CDR3 contains 16 residues. V was pared by 6 bases and J by 2 bases, with 17 bases between. Germline-derived CDR1 and CDR2 are MNHNS and SASEGT. CDR3 nucleotide sequence: TGTGCCAGCAGCCCGGTGGGAGCGGTCACCTACAATGAGCAGTTCTTC. Its translation: CASSPVGAVTYNEQFF.

This rearrangement joins TRBV6-1 to TRBJ2-1, with 13 bases matching TRBD2. With 0 bases clipped from V and 0 bases from J, the junction kept 2 bases outside the gene matches. CDR3 length: 18 residues. Germline V gene sequence: CDR1 MNHNS, CDR2 SASEGT. In nucleotides, the CDR3 is TGTGCCAGCAGTGAAGCGGGGACTAGCGGGGTCTCCTACAATGAGCAGTTCTTC. Its translation: CASSEAGTSGVSYNEQFF.

This clonotype was seen ten or more times. V is TRBV10-3 and J is TRBJ2-7; 11 nucleotides line up with TRBD2. Germline trimming cut 6 bases from V and 5 bases from J; bases unmatched to any gene: 6. This CDR3 contains 14 residues. CDR1 is ENHRY and CDR2 is SYGVKD in the germline V gene. CDR3 sequence: CAISAGTSGNEQYF. The DNA for the CDR3 is TGTGCCATCAGCGCCGGGACTAGCGGCAACGAGCAGTACTTC.

Ten or more counts support this clonotype. V and J are TRBV28 and TRBJ2-3, with 12 bases matching TRBD2. Germline-derived CDR1 and CDR2 are MDHEN and SYDVKM. The CDR3 has 18 residues. J gave up 5 bases and V 6 bases, and 15 bases lay outside the gene matches. The CDR3 protein is CASSPPLAGGVSKDTQYF. The CDR3 nucleotides are TGTGCCAGCAGCCCACCCCTAGCGGGAGGGGTTAGTAAAGATACGCAGTATTTT.

This clonotype was detected many times. The V and J genes are TRBV6-1 and TRBJ1-2; D is uncertain. Germline-derived CDR1 and CDR2 are MNHNS and SASEGT. Trimming removed 5 bases at V and 4 bases at J, with 14 bases between. CDR3 length equals 14 residues. CDR3 nucleotides: TGTGCCAGCAGTCGCCTGAAGGAAACCTATGGCTACACCTTC. It encodes CASSRLKETYGYTF.